The T cell receptor beta chain under discussion was sequenced for a study of cytomegalovirus exposure and HLA in healthy donors. Study conclusions and caveats: Later on, analysis showed that most CMV-associated TCR beta chains appeared to be HLA-restricted.

This clone was seen once. Its antigen remains unknown. The CDR3 sequence is 12 residues long. V lost 3 bases to trimming and J lost 11 bases, with 14 bases between them. Germline V gives CDR1 SGDLS, CDR2 YYNGEE. PCR involved 60 Vbeta and 13 Jbeta primers. Sequenced by immunoSEQ multiplex PCR; TCRdb stores in-frame clones only, minus some. Of roughly 120,000 clones listed, roughly 71% are singletons. This chain uses TRBV9 with TRBJ2-5, with D maybe TRBD2 (5 bases). The receptor comes from a woman in her fifties or sixties in good health and CMV-seropositive. Specimen: PBMCs. CDR3 coding DNA: TGTGCCAGCAGCGGGGATTTTAGGGAGCAGTACTTC. This translates into CASSGDFREQYF.